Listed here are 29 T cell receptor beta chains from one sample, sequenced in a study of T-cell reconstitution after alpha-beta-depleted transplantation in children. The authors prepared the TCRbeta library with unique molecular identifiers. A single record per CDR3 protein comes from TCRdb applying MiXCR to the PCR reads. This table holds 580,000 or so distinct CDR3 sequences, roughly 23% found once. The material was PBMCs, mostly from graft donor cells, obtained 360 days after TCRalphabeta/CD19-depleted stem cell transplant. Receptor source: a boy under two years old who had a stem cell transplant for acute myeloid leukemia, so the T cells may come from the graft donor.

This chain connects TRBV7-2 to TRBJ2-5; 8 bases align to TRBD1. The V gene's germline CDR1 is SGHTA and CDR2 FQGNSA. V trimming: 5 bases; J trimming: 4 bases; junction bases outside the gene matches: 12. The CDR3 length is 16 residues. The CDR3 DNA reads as TGTGCCAGCAGCCCCCTAAGGGGGACAGGTGGAGAGACCCAGTACTTC. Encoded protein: CASSPLRGTGGETQYF. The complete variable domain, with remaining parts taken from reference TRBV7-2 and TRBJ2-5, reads GAGVSQSPSNKVTEKGKDVELRCDPISGHTALYWYRQSLGQGLEFLIYFQGNSAPDKSGLPSDRFSAERTGGSVSTLTIQRTQQEDSAVYLCASSPLRGTGGETQYFGPGTRLLVL.

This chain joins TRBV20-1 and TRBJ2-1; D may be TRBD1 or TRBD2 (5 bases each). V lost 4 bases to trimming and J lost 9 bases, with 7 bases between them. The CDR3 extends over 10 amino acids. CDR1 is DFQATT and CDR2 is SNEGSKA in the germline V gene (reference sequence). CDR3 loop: CSATGSEQFF. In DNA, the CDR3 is TGCAGTGCTACAGGGAGTGAGCAGTTCTTC.

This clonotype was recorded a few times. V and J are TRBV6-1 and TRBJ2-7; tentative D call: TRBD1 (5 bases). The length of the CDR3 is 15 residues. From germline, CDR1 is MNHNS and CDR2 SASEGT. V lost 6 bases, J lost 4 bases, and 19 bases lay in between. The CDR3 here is CASRPLRSGRYEQYV. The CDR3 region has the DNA TGTGCCAGCAGACCGTTACGTTCAGGGCGATACGAGCAGTACGTC.

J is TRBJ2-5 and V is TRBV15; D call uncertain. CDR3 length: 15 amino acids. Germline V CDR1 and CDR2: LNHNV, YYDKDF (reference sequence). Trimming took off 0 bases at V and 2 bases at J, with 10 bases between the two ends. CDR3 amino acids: CATSRDGGQQETQYF. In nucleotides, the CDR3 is TGTGCCACCAGCAGAGACGGTGGGCAGCAAGAGACCCAGTACTTC. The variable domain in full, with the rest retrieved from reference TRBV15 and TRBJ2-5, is DAMVIQNPRYQVTQFGKPVTLSCSQTLNHNVMYWYQQKSSQAPKLLFHYYDKDFNNEADTPDNFQSRRPNTSFCFLDIRSPGLGDTAMYLCATSRDGGQQETQYFGPGTRLLVL.

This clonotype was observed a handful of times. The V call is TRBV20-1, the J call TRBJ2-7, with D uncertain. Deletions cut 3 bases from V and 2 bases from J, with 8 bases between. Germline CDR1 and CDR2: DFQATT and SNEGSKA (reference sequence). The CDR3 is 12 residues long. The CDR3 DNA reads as TGCAGTGCTAGCGGTGAGACCTACGAGCAGTACGTC. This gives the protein CSASGETYEQYV.

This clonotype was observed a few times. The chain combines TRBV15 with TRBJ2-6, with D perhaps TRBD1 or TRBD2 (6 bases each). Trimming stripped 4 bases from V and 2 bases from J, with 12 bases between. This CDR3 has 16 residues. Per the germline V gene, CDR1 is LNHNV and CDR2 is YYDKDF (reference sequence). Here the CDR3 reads CATSTRGVTGANVLTF. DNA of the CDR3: TGTGCCACCAGCACTAGGGGGGTAACTGGGGCCAACGTCCTGACTTTC.

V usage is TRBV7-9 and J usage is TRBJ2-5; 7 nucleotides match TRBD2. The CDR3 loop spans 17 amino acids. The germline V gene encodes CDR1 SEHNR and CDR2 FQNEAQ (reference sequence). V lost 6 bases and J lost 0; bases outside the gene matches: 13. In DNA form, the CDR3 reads TGTGCCAGCAGTCAACGATCGGGACTACGGGACCAAGAGACCCAGTACTTC. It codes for CASSQRSGLRDQETQYF. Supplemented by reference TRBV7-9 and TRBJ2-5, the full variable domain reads DTGVSQNPRHKITKRGQNVTFRCDPISEHNRLYWYRQTLGQGPEFLTYFQNEAQLEKSRLLSDRFSAERPKGSFSTLEIQRTEQGDSAMYLCASSQRSGLRDQETQYFGPGTRLLVL.

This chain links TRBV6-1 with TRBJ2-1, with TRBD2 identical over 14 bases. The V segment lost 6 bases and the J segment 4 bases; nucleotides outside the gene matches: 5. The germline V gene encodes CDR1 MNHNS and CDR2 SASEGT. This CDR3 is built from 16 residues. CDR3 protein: CASRRLAGGPYNEQFF. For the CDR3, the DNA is TGTGCCAGCAGACGACTAGCGGGGGGGCCGTACAATGAGCAGTTCTTC.

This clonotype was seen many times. CDR3 protein: CASSTDGTSAETQYF. The CDR3 DNA is TGTGCCAGCAGCACAGATGGGACTAGCGCAGAGACCCAGTACTTC. The chain couples TRBV11-2 to TRBJ2-5; 10 bases agree with TRBD2. V trimming: 5 bases; J trimming: 4 bases; junction bases outside the gene matches: 7. Germline lookup yields CDR1 SGHAT and CDR2 FQNNGV. This CDR3 spans 15 amino acids.

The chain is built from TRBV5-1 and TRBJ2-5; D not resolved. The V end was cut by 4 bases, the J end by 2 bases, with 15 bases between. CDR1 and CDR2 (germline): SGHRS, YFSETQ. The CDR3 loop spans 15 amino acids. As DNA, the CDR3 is TGCGCCAGCAGCAGGATCCGCCAGGATCAAGAGACCCAGTACTTC. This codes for CASSRIRQDQETQYF.

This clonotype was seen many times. In nucleotides, the CDR3 is TGCAGTGCTAGACTTGACCGTAGCAATCAGCCCCAGCATTTT. Translating it yields CSARLDRSNQPQHF. The chain uses TRBV20-1 and TRBJ1-5; D ambiguous. This CDR3 contains 14 residues. Per germline, CDR1 DFQATT and CDR2 SNEGSKA (reference sequence). Trimming cost V 2 bases and J 0 bases, with 8 bases left between them.

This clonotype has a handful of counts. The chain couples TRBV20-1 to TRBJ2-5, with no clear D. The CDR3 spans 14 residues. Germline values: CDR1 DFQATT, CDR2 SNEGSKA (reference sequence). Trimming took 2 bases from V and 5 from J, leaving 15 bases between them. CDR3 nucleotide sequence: TGCAGTGCTAGAAGGGTTGGCGTGCAGGAGACCCAGTACTTC. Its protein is CSARRVGVQETQYF.

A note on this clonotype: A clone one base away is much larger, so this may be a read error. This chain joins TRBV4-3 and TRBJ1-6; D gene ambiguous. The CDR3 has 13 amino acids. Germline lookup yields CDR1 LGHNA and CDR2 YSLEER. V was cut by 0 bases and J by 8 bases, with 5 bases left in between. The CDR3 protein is CASSQDADSPLHF. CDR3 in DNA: TGCGCCAGCAGCCAAGATGCGGATTCACCCCTCCACTTT.

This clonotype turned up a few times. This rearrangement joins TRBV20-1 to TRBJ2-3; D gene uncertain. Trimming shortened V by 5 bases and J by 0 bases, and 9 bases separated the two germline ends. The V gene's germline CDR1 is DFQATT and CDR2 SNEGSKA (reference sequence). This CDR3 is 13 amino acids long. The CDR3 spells CSAPQPSTDTQYF. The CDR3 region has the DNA TGCAGTGCTCCCCAACCCAGCACAGATACGCAGTATTTT.

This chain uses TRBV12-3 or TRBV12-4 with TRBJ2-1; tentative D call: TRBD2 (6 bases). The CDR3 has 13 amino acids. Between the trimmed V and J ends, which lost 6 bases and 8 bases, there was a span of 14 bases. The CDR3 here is CASSRDSGDEQFF. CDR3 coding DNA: TGTGCCAGCAGCCGAGATAGCGGCGATGAGCAGTTCTTC.

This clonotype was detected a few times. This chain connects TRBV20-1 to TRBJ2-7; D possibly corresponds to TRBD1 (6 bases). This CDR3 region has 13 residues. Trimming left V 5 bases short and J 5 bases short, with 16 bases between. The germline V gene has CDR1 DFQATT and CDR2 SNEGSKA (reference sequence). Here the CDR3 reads CSASQGIGDEQYF. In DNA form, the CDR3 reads TGCAGTGCTTCTCAGGGGATCGGGGACGAGCAGTACTTC.

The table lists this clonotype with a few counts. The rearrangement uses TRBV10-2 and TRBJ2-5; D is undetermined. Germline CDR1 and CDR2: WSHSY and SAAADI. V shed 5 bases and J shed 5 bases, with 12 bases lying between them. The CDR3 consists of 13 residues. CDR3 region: CASSSVSPETQYF. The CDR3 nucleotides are TGCGCCAGCAGTTCCGTCAGTCCGGAGACCCAGTACTTC.

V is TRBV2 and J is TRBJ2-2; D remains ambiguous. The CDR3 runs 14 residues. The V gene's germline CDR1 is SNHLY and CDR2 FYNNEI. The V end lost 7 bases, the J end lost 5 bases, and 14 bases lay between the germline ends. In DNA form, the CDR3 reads TGTGCCAGCAACATCCTTGGGGAAACCGGGGAGCTGTTTTTT. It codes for CASNILGETGELFF.

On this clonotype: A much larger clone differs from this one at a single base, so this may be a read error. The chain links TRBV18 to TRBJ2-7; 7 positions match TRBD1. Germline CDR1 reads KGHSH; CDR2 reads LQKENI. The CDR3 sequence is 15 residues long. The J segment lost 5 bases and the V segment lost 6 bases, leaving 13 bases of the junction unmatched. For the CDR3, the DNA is TGTGCCAGCTCCCCTGGTTTAGACAGGGACAACGAGCAGTACTTC. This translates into CASSPGLDRDNEQYF.

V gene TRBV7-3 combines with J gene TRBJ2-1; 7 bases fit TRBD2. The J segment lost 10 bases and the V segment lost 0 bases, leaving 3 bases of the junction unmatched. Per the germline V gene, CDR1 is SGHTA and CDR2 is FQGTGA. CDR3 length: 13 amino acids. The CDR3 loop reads CASSLTGGYEQFF. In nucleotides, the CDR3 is TGTGCCAGCAGCTTAACGGGAGGGTACGAGCAGTTCTTC.

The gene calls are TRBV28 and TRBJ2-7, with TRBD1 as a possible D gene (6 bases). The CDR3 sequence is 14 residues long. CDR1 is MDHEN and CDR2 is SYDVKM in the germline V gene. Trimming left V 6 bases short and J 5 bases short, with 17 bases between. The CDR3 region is CASRSYRDIHEQYV. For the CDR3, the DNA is TGTGCCAGCAGATCCTACAGGGACATACACGAGCAGTACGTC.

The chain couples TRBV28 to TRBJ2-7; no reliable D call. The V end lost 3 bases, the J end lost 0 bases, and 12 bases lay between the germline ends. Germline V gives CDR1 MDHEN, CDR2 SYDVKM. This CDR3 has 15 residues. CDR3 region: CASSLPSLSSYEQYF. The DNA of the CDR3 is TGTGCCAGCAGTTTGCCCAGCTTGAGCTCCTACGAGCAGTACTTC. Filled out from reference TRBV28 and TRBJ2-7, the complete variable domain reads DVKVTQSSRYLVKRTGEKVFLECVQDMDHENMFWYRQDPGLGLRLIYFSYDVKMKEKGDIPEGYSVSREKKERFSLILESASTNQTSMYLCASSLPSLSSYEQYFGPGTRLTVT.

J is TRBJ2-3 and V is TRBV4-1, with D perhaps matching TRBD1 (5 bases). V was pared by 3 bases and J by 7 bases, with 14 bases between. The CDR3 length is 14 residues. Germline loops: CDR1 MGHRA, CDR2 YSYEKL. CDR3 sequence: CASSQQGVSNTQYF. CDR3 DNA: TGCGCCAGCAGCCAGCAGGGCGTCTCAAATACGCAGTATTTT.

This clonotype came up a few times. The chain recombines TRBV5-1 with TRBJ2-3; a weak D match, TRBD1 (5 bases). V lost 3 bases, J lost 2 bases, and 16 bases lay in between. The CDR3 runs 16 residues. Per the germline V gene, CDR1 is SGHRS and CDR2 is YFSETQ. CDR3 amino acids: CASSSLDTSNTDTQYF. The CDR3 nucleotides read TGCGCCAGCAGCTCTTTGGACACCTCCAACACAGATACGCAGTATTTT. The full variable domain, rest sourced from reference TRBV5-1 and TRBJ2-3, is KAGVTQTPRYLIKTRGQQVTLSCSPISGHRSVSWYQQTPGQGLQFLFEYFSETQRNKGNFPGRFSGRQFSNSRSEMNVSTLELGDSALYLCASSSLDTSNTDTQYFGPGTRLTVL.

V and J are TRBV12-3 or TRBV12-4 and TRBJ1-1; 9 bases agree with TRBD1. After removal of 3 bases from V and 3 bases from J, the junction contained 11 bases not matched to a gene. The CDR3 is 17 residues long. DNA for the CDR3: TGTGCCAGCAGTTTCGGGACAGGGTGGAATGTGTACACTGAAGCTTTCTTT. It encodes CASSFGTGWNVYTEAFF.

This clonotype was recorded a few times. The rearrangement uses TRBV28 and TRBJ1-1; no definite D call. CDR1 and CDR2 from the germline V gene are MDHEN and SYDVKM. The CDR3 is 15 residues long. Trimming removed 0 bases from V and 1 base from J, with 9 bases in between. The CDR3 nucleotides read TGTGCCAGCAGTTTATGGCGGCAGTCGAACACTGAAGCTTTCTTT. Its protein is CASSLWRQSNTEAFF.

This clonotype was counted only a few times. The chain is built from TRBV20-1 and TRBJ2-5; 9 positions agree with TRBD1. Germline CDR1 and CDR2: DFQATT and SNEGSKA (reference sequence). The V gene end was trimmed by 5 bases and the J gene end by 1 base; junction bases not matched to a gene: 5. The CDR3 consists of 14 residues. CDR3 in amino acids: CSALRTGVQETQYF. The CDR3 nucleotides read TGCAGTGCTCTAAGGACAGGGGTCCAAGAGACCCAGTACTTC.

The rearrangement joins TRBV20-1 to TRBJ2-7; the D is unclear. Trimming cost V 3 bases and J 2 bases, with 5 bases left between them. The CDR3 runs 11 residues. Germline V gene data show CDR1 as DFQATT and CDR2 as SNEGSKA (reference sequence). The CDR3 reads CSARATYEQYV. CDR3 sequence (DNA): TGCAGTGCTAGGGCGACCTACGAGCAGTACGTC.

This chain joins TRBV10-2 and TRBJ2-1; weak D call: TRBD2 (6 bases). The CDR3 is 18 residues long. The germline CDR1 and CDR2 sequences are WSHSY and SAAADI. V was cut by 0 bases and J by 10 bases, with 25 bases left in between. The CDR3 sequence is CASSESGLAETFRDEQFF. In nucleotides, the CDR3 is TGCGCCAGCAGTGAGTCGGGTTTAGCGGAGACTTTCAGGGACGAGCAGTTCTTC.